This T cell receptor (beta chain) came from a study of blood T cell repertoires in COVID-19. Study as a whole: Samples representing acute and convalescent COVID-19 were sourced from the United States, Italy and Spain. Nucleic acid was either cDNA or gDNA, and it came from T cells, B-cell-depleted T cells, or PBMCs.

Generated by immunoSEQ multiplex PCR, the TCRdb table keeps only in-frame clones and is missing some. The profile shows roughly 200,000 clones, more than 75% of them singletons. This CDR3 region has 14 residues. Germline V gene sequence: CDR1 LNHNV, CDR2 YYDKDF (reference sequence). V lost 0 bases and J lost 3, with 9 bases in between. This clone appeared once. This TCR came from a middle-aged man with active or convalescent COVID-19. Specimen: peripheral blood. This chain joins TRBV15 and TRBJ2-7; possibly TRBD2 for D (6 bases). The chain's CDR3 is CATSRDLGGYEQYF. CDR3 coding DNA: TGTGCCACCAGCAGAGATCTCGGGGGCTACGAGCAGTACTTC.